This TCR beta chain was identified during a study of blood T cell repertoires in COVID-19. Study-level information: The cDNA or gDNA used as material had been derived from T cells, B-cell-depleted T cells, or PBMCs.

Unmatched junction bases numbered 3, after V lost 3 bases and J lost 3 bases. Germline CDR1 and CDR2: SEHNR and FQNEAQ (reference sequence). This CDR3 region has 15 residues. In the authors' workflow: Researchers report that nucleated cell counts were estimated from reference gene primer amplification. The data were produced by immunoSEQ multiplex PCR, yet TCRdb's version contains in-frame clones alone and is incomplete. V, J and clone size were drawn from that table, and D and trimming were deduced from the DNA. The sample holds roughly 670,000 clones, more than 80% seen once. Remarks on this clone: The sample has other DNA sequences that encode this CDR3 too.

This clonotype was sampled from a young woman with acute or convalescent COVID-19. Material for sequencing was peripheral blood. V gene TRBV7-9 combines with J gene TRBJ2-3; 10 bases align to TRBD2. CDR3 sequence reads: CASSLSSGGTDTQYF. The CDR3, as DNA: TGTGCCAGCAGCTTGTCTAGCGGGGGTACAGATACGCAGTATTTT.